Following are 19 T cell receptor beta chains from one sample sequenced in a study of identical twins. One entry per CDR3 protein results from TCRdb running MiXCR on the 5' RACE reads. Here the sample spans about 290,000 distinct CDR3 sequences, roughly 8.6% being singletons. This sample was also put to use in a study of yellow fever vaccine responses in identical twins.

Sequencing input: CD8+ T cells sorted from blood. The receptors come from a woman between 18 and 29 years old in good health.

A remark on this clonotype: At one end, the junction sequence differs from germline, possibly due to a read error. This chain joins TRBV2 and TRBJ2-5; a possible D gene is TRBD1 (7 bases). The V gene's germline CDR1 is SNHLY and CDR2 FYNNEI. The CDR3 runs to 16 residues. The CDR3 coding sequence is TGTGCCAGCAGTGAAGCGGTGGACAGGCCGGGAGAGAACCAGTACTTC. Protein sequence: CASSEAVDRPGENQYF.

J is TRBJ2-1 and V is TRBV7-9; 8 nucleotides match TRBD1. The CDR3 is 16 residues long. V gave up 2 bases and J gave up 9 bases; unmatched junction bases: 12. Germline CDR1 SEHNR, CDR2 FQNEAQ (reference sequence). For the CDR3, the DNA is TGTGCCAGCAGCTTACCCGGGGCAGGGGGCATGGGTGAGCAGTTCTTC. Encoded protein: CASSLPGAGGMGEQFF.

This clonotype appeared many times. J is TRBJ2-1 and V is TRBV29-1; TRBD1 might be the D (5 bases). The CDR3 length is 15 residues. Germline V gene lookup returns CDR1 SQVTM and CDR2 ANQGSEA. V was clipped by 3 bases and J by 0 bases, with 12 bases between them. The CDR3 region is CSVEVYDSSYNEQFF. The CDR3 nucleotides are TGCAGCGTTGAGGTGTATGACAGCTCCTACAATGAGCAGTTCTTC.

This clonotype has just a few counts. The chain couples TRBV6-1 to TRBJ2-1, with a weak D call TRBD2 (6 bases). This CDR3 region has 19 residues. Trimming removed 3 bases at V and 4 bases at J, with 25 bases between. In germline, CDR1 is MNHNS, CDR2 SASEGT. The CDR3 nucleotides are TGTGCCAGCAGTGAGAGGGCCGGTGCCGGAGGGGCAGTTTACAATGAGCAGTTCTTC. Translated, it gives CASSERAGAGGAVYNEQFF.

The chain joins TRBV5-5 to TRBJ2-5; no clear D. CDR1 and CDR2 from the germline V gene are SGHKS and YYEKEE (reference sequence). The CDR3 loop spans 12 amino acids. The ends were cut back, 3 bases at V and 3 bases at J, with 6 bases in the middle. In nucleotides, the CDR3 is TGTGCCAGCAGCTCGACCGAAGAGACCCAGTACTTC. The encoded protein is CASSSTEETQYF.

Turning to this clonotype: A much larger clone sits a single nucleotide away, making a read error possible. The chain has TRBV29-1 and TRBJ2-3, with 14 nucleotides matching TRBD2. Looked up from germline, CDR1 is SQVTM and CDR2 is ANQGSEA. The CDR3 is 17 residues long. V shed 4 bases, J shed 7 bases, and the junction held 13 bases outside the gene matches. The CDR3 region is CSVAGLAGEGGAYTQYF. Here the CDR3 DNA reads TGCAGCGTTGCGGGACTAGCGGGAGAGGGGGGCGCATATACGCAGTATTTT.

Many counts were recorded for this clonotype. The chain has TRBV12-5 and TRBJ2-1, with a possible D match to TRBD2 (6 bases). The CDR3 extends over 18 amino acids. CDR1 is LGHNT, CDR2 FRNRAP, per germline. V lost 1 base to trimming and J lost 2 bases, with 18 bases between them. The CDR3 nucleotides are TGTGCTAGTGGTTTGGGGCCCCTGCCGGGAGCGGCCTACAATGAGCAGTTCTTC. This translates into CASGLGPLPGAAYNEQFF.

The CDR3 sequence: CATQGRIYQETQYF. CDR3 DNA sequence: TGTGCCACCCAAGGCCGAATCTACCAAGAGACCCAGTACTTC. The genes are TRBV2 and TRBJ2-5; D remains ambiguous. The V end lost 10 bases, the J end lost 0 bases, and 15 bases lay between the germline ends. Germline V gene lookup returns CDR1 SNHLY and CDR2 FYNNEI. The CDR3 runs to 14 residues.

In its sample, this clonotype was seen a few times. The genes are TRBV7-9 and TRBJ2-2; D ambiguous. V gave up 6 bases and J gave up 0 bases, with 8 bases separating them. Germline CDR1 SEHNR, CDR2 FQNEAQ (reference sequence). The CDR3 has 14 amino acids. The DNA for the CDR3 is TGTGCCAGCAGGCCCCCAGCGAACACCGGGGAGCTGTTTTTT. Translated: CASRPPANTGELFF.

This clonotype was seen more than once but under ten times. V usage is TRBV28 and J usage is TRBJ2-7; D unresolved. Looked up from germline, CDR1 is MDHEN and CDR2 is SYDVKM. The CDR3 contains 12 residues. V lost 5 bases and J lost 6, with 11 bases in between. Here the CDR3 DNA reads TGTGCCAGCAGTCTGACGCCTTTCGAGCAGTACTTC. Its translation is CASSLTPFEQYF.

This clonotype was seen a handful of times. V gene TRBV28 combines with J gene TRBJ2-3; 8 bases map to TRBD2. This CDR3 has 16 residues. V lost 4 bases, J lost 2 bases, and 8 bases stayed unmatched. CDR1 is MDHEN and CDR2 is SYDVKM in the germline V gene. The CDR3 loop is CASSSSIAGSTDTQYF. For the CDR3, the DNA is TGTGCCAGCAGTTCCTCAATAGCGGGATCCACAGATACGCAGTATTTT.

This clonotype was counted a few times. The chain combines TRBV7-9 with TRBJ2-5, with unresolved D. CDR1 is SEHNR and CDR2 is FQNEAQ in the germline V gene (reference sequence). The CDR3 covers 13 residues. V was pared by 5 bases and J by 1 base, with 8 bases between. This chain's CDR3 is CASSPWAQETQYF. The CDR3 nucleotides read TGTGCCAGCAGCCCTTGGGCCCAAGAGACCCAGTACTTC.

The V and J genes are TRBV12-3 or TRBV12-4 and TRBJ2-2, with unresolved D. Between the trimmed V and J ends, which lost 1 base and 9 bases, there was a span of 9 bases. The CDR3 extends over 13 amino acids. CDR3 amino acids: CASSLGVARELFF. DNA for the CDR3: TGTGCCAGCAGTTTAGGAGTGGCCCGGGAGCTGTTTTTT.

In the case of this clonotype: A much larger clone differs from this one at a single base, so this may be a read error. The V and J genes are TRBV28 and TRBJ1-3; no firm D call. Trimming removed 3 bases from V and 2 bases from J, with 8 bases in between. The CDR3 length is 14 residues. Germline CDR1 and CDR2: MDHEN and SYDVKM. The CDR3, as DNA: TGTGCCAGCAGTTTCGCCACCCCTGGAAACACCATATATTTT. The encoded protein is CASSFATPGNTIYF.

V gene TRBV7-6 combines with J gene TRBJ2-3; D is unresolved. The length of the CDR3 is 14 residues. Deletions cut 4 bases from V and 1 base from J, with 9 bases between. Per germline, CDR1 SGHVS and CDR2 FNYEAQ. CDR3 in amino acids: CASSSTGRTDTQYF. For the CDR3, the DNA is TGTGCCAGCAGCTCAACGGGTCGCACAGATACGCAGTATTTT.

This clonotype was seen repeatedly, ten times or more. The rearrangement joins TRBV29-1 to TRBJ2-7; D could derive from TRBD1 or TRBD2 (6 bases each). Trimming took 5 bases from V and 1 from J, leaving 24 bases between them. This CDR3 contains 17 residues. Looked up from germline, CDR1 is SQVTM and CDR2 is ANQGSEA. CDR3 nucleotide sequence: TGCAGCGTTATTGGCCCCTCTGGGGGGCGGGTGTCCTACGAGCAGTACTTC. Its translation: CSVIGPSGGRVSYEQYF.

V and J are TRBV12-3 or TRBV12-4 and TRBJ1-5; D is ambiguous. This CDR3 spans 16 amino acids. V dropped 1 base and J dropped 0 bases, with 10 bases sitting between them. The CDR3 reads CASSLGTPNSNQPQHF. CDR3 coding DNA: TGTGCCAGCAGTTTAGGGACTCCAAATAGCAATCAGCCCCAGCATTTT.

This sequence joins TRBV7-2 and TRBJ1-6, with D unclear. The CDR3 sequence is 11 residues long. Looked up from germline, CDR1 is SGHTA and CDR2 is FQGNSA. The V end lost 5 bases, the J end lost 16 bases, and 12 bases lay between the germline ends. The CDR3: CASSNQNGLHF. The CDR3 bases are TGTGCCAGCAGCAACCAGAACGGACTCCACTTT. Filled out from reference TRBV7-2 and TRBJ1-6, the complete variable domain reads GAGVSQSPSNKVTEKGKDVELRCDPISGHTALYWYRQSLGQGLEFLIYFQGNSAPDKSGLPSDRFSAERTGGSVSTLTIQRTQQEDSAVYLCASSNQNGLHFGNGTRLTVT.

The chain links TRBV2 to TRBJ2-1; D unresolved. Trimming removed 6 bases from V and 0 bases from J, with 15 bases in between. Germline CDR1 reads SNHLY; CDR2 reads FYNNEI. There are 16 residues in the CDR3. The CDR3 reads CASRPGWASSYNEQFF. In DNA form, the CDR3 reads TGTGCCAGCAGGCCGGGTTGGGCCAGCTCCTACAATGAGCAGTTCTTC.